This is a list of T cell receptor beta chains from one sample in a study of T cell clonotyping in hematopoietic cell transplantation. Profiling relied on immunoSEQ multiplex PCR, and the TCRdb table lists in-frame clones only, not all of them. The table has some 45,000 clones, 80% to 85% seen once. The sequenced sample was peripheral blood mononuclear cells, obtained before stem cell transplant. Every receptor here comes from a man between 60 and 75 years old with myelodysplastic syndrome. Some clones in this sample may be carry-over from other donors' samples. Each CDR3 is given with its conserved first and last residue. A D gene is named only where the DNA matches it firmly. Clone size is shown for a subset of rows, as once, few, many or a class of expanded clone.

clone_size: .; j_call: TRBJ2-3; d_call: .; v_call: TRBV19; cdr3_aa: CASSIDQGGTQYF; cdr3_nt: TGTGCCAGTAGTATAGATCAGGGGGGTACGCAGTATTTT
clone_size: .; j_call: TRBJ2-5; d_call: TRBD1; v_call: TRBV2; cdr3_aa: CATQRTGSETQYF; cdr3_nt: TGTGCCACCCAACGGACAGGATCTGAGACCCAGTACTTC
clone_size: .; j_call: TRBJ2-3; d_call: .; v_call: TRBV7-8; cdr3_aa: CASSPSVDTQYF; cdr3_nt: TGTGCCAGCAGCCCCTCGGTCGATACGCAGTATTTT
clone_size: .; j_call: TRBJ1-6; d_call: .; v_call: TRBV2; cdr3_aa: CASSPSSSYNSPLHF; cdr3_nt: TGTGCCAGCAGTCCTTCTAGCTCCTATAATTCACCCCTCCACTTT
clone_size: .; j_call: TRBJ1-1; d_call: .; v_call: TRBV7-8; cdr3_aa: CASSFAGPNTEAFF; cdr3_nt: TGTGCCAGCAGCTTTGCGGGACCGAACACTGAAGCTTTCTTT
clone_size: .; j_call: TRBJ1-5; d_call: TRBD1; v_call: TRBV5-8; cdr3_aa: CASSPYTDRRGQPQHF; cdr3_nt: TGTGCCAGCAGCCCTTATACGGACAGGAGGGGTCAGCCCCAGCATTTT
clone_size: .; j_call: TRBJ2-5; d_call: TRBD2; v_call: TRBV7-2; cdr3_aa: CASSPPGGARETQYF; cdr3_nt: TGTGCCAGCAGCCCTCCGGGGGGGGCGAGAGAGACCCAGTACTTC
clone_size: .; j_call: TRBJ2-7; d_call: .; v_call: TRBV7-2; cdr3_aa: CASSSTGTFSSYEQYF; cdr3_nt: TGTGCCAGCAGCTCGACCGGGACTTTTAGCTCCTACGAGCAGTACTTC
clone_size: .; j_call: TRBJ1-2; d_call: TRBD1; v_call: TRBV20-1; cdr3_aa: CSAPRQGYTF; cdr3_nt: TGCAGTGCTCCTAGACAGGGGTACACCTTC
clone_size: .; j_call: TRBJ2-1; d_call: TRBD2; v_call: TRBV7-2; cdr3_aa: CASSLGYLAGTLNEQFF; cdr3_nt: TGTGCCAGCAGCTTAGGATATCTAGCGGGGACCCTTAATGAGCAGTTCTTC
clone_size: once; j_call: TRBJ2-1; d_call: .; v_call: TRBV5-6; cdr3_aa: CASSLRGLYNEQFF; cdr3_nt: TGTGCCAGCAGCCTGAGGGGACTCTACAATGAGCAGTTCTTC
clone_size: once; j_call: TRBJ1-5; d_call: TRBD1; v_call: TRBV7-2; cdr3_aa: CASTPGQGFNQPQHF; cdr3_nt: TGTGCCAGCACACCGGGACAGGGATTCAATCAGCCCCAGCATTTT
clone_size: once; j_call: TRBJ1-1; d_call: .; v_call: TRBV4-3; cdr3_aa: CASSHGRGIAFF; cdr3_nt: TGCGCCAGCAGCCACGGGAGGGGGATTGCTTTCTTT
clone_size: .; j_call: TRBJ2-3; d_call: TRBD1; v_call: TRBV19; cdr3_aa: CATGETGASTDTQYF; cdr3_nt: TGTGCCACCGGCGAGACAGGGGCCTCCACAGATACGCAGTATTTT
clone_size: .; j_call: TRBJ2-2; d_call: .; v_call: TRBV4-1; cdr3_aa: CASSPEGRTGELFF; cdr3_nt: TGCGCCAGCAGCCCCGAGGGGCGAACCGGGGAGCTGTTTTTT
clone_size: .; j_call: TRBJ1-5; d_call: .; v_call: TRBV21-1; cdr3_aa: CASSDLRVQPQHF; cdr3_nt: TGTGCCAGCAGCGATCTCAGGGTTCAGCCCCAGCATTTT
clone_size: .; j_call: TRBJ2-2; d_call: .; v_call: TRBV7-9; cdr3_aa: CASSLAGATGELFF; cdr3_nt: TGTGCCAGCAGCTTAGCAGGGGCTACCGGGGAGCTGTTTTTT
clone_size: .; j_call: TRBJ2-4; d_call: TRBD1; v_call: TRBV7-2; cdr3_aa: CASSSTGTIQYF; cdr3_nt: TGTGCCAGCAGCTCGACAGGGACCATTCAGTACTTC
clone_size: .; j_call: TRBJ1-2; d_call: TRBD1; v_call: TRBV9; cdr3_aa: CASRDRGLYGYTF; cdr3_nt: TGTGCCAGCAGGGACAGGGGGCTCTATGGCTACACCTTC
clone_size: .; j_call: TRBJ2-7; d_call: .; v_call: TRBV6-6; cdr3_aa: CASSLGQQPTYEQYF; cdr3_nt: TGTGCCAGCAGTCTGGGACAACAACCCACCTACGAGCAGTACTTC
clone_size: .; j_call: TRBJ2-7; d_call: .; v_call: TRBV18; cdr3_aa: CASSWGVGIEQYF; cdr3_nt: TGTGCCAGCTCTTGGGGGGTAGGAATCGAGCAGTACTTC
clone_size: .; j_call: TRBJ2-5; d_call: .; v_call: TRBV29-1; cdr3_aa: CSAVGGSETQYF; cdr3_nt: TGCAGCGCCGTAGGGGGAAGCGAGACCCAGTACTTC
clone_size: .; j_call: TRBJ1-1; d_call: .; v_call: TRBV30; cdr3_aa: CAWRSRGANTEAFF; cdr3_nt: TGTGCCTGGAGATCCCGGGGGGCGAACACTGAAGCTTTCTTT
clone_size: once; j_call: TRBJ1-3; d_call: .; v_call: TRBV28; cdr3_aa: CASRSGRISGNTIYF; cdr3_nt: TGTGCCAGCAGATCGGGACGGATCTCTGGAAACACCATATATTTT
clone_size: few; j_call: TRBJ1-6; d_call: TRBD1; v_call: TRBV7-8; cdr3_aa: CASSLTGVSPLHF; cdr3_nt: TGTGCCAGCAGCTTGACAGGGGTATCACCCCTCCACTTT
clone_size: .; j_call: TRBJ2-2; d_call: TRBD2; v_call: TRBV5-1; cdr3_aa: CASSLAVRLGGAPGELFF; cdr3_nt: TGCGCCAGCAGCTTGGCCGTTCGGCTCGGGGGGGCGCCCGGGGAGCTGTTTTTT
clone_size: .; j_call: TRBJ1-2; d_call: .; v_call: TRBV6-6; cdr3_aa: CASSLGWSYTF; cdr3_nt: TGTGCCAGCAGTTTGGGGTGGAGCTACACCTTC
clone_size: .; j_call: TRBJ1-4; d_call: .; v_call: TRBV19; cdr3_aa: CASSRHQGTNEKLFF; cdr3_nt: TGTGCCAGTAGTCGACACCAGGGGACTAATGAAAAACTGTTTTTT
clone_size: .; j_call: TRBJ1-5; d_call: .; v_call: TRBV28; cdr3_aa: CASSLSLGPQHF; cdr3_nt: TGTGCCAGCAGTTTATCCCTAGGGCCCCAGCATTTT
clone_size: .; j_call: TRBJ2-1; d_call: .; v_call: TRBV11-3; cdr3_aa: CASSLSGQTPYNEQFF; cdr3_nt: TGTGCCAGCAGCTTAAGCGGTCAAACGCCCTACAATGAGCAGTTCTTC
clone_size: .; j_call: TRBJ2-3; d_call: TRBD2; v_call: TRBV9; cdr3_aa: CASSVERGEVADTQYF; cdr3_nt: TGTGCCAGCAGCGTAGAGCGGGGGGAGGTCGCAGATACGCAGTATTTT
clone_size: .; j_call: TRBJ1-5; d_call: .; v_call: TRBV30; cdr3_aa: CAWSVGSSVWSNQPQHF; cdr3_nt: TGTGCCTGGAGTGTAGGGTCCTCGGTTTGGAGCAATCAGCCCCAGCATTTT
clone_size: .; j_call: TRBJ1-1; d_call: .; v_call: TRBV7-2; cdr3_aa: CASSLELRSEAFF; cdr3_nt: TGTGCCAGCAGCTTAGAGTTGAGATCTGAAGCTTTCTTT
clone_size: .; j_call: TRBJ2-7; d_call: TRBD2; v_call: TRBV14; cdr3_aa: CASSTGLASEQYF; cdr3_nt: TGTGCCAGCAGCACGGGACTAGCGAGCGAGCAGTACTTC
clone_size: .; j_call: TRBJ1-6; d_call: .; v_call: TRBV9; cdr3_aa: CASSEQGSSYNSPLHF; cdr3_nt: TGTGCCAGCAGCGAGCAGGGGAGCTCCTATAATTCACCCCTCCACTTT
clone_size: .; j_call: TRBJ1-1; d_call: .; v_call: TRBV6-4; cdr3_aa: CASSEEGGTEAFF; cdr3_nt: TGTGCCAGCAGTGAGGAAGGGGGCACTGAAGCTTTCTTT
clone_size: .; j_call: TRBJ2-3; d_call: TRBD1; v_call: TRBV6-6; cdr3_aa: CASRDRVVSTDTQYF; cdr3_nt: TGTGCCAGCCGGGACAGGGTTGTAAGCACAGATACGCAGTATTTT
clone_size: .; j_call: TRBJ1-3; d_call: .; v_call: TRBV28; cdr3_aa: CASSLLGFSGNTIYF; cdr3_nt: TGTGCCAGCAGTTTACTAGGGTTCTCTGGAAACACCATATATTTT
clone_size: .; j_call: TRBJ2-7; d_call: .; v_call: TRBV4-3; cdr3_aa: CASSQDRIGPSSGEQYF; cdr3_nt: TGCGCCAGCAGCCAAGATCGAATTGGACCCTCTTCTGGCGAGCAGTACTTC
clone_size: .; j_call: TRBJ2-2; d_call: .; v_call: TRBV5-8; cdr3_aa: CASSPGISGELFF; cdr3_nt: TGTGCCAGCAGCCCAGGGATCTCCGGGGAGCTGTTTTTT
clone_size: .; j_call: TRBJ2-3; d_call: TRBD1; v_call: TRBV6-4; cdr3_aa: CASSPSGGGTDTQYF; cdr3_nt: TGTGCCAGCAGTCCTTCAGGGGGTGGCACAGATACGCAGTATTTT
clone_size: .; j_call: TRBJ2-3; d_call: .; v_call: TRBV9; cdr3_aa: CASSVSLGGTDTQYF; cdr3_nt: TGTGCCAGCAGCGTAAGTTTGGGTGGCACAGATACGCAGTATTTT
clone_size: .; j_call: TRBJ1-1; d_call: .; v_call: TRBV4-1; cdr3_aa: CASSQLDMGFNGEAFF; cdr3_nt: TGCGCCAGCAGCCAACTCGACATGGGGTTTAACGGTGAAGCTTTCTTT
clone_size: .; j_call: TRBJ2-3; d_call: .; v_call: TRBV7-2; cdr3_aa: CASSSRVNTQYF; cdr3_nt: TGTGCCAGCAGCTCAAGAGTTAATACGCAGTATTTT
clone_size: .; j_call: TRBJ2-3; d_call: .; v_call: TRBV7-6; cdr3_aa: CASSLVLGGTDTQYF; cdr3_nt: TGTGCCAGCAGCTTAGTTCTCGGGGGCACAGATACGCAGTATTTT
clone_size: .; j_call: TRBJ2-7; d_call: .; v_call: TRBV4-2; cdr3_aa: CASSQEIRTVSYEQYF; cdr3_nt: TGTGCCAGCAGCCAAGAAATCCGGACAGTCTCCTACGAGCAGTACTTC